Sequencing of this T cell receptor (beta chain) was carried out in a study of brain T cells in children with intractable seizures. CDR1 and CDR2 from the germline V gene are SGHTS and YDEGEE. The V end was cut by 0 bases, the J end by 4 bases, with 7 bases between. The CDR3 loop spans 13 amino acids. Time point given: blood from clinic visit 5 months post-surgery; TSC patient then seizure free. Surgery cases with the highest brain T cell transcript signatures were chosen for sequencing. Patients received at least one anti-epileptic drug before surgery. This clone appeared a single time. Libraries were prepared by immunoSEQ multiplex PCR; TCRdb keeps only in-frame clonotypes and omits some of them. The sample has under 400,000 clones; about 93% are singletons.

The chain is built from TRBV5-8 and TRBJ1-2; D gene unclear. This specimen consisted of peripheral blood, obtained approximately 5 months after surgery. The TCR originated in a boy younger than two with tuberous sclerosis and intractable seizures. This CDR3 reads CASSLVAFYGYTF. For the CDR3, the DNA is TGTGCCAGCAGCTTGGTTGCCTTCTATGGCTACACCTTC.